The present entry profiles one T cell receptor (beta chain) with its context. Per germline, CDR1 GTSNPN and CDR2 SVGIG (reference sequence). V lost 1 base to trimming and J lost 4 bases, with 11 bases between them. The CDR3 is 13 amino acids. TCRdb passed the 5' RACE reads through MiXCR, listing each CDR3 protein once. In the table there are about 46,000 distinct CDR3 sequences, around a quarter of which are singletons. The chain joins TRBV30 to TRBJ2-7, with D possibly matching TRBD1 (6 bases). The sequence was collected from a female donor with breast cancer. The sequencing input was naive CD4+ T cells sorted from blood. Subset denoted: naive CD4+ T cells, CD4+CD45RA+CD25-. CDR3 nucleotides: TGTGCCTGGAGTGGGCAGGGGAAATACGAGCAGTACTTC. This encodes CAWSGQGKYEQYF.